Below, 2 T cell receptor beta chains from the same sample are listed, as sequenced in a study of patients and donors after allogeneic stem cell transplantation. TCRdb reprocessed the RT-PCR reads via MiXCR and lists one record per CDR3 protein. This sample has about 410,000 distinct CDR3 sequences; more than 15% occur once, and the top ten carry 6% to 8%. Sequencing was performed on blood, either unsorted or a sorted T cell fraction (not recorded which). These receptors were taken from a human donor who was either an allogeneic HSCT recipient or a stem cell or donor lymphocyte infusion donor (not recorded which). It is not recorded whose cells these are; they may come from a transplant donor.

J is TRBJ2-3 and V is TRBV10-3; D may be TRBD2 (5 bases). CDR3 length: 18 amino acids. Germline CDR1 ENHRY, CDR2 SYGVKD. V gave up 3 bases and J gave up 5 bases, with 24 bases separating them. Here the CDR3 reads CAISDSPQRRAGEDTQYF. In DNA, the CDR3 is TGTGCCATCAGTGATTCACCCCAGCGGCGGGCCGGAGAAGATACGCAGTATTTT.

V is TRBV18 and J is TRBJ2-7; 9 bases map to TRBD1. Germline CDR1 is KGHSH and CDR2 is LQKENI. The V segment lost 6 bases and the J segment 3 bases; nucleotides outside the gene matches: 12. CDR3 size: 16 residues. The CDR3, as DNA: TGTGCCAGCTCGCCCAGCCCCGGGACAGGGCGCTACGAGCAGTACTTC. Protein product: CASSPSPGTGRYEQYF.